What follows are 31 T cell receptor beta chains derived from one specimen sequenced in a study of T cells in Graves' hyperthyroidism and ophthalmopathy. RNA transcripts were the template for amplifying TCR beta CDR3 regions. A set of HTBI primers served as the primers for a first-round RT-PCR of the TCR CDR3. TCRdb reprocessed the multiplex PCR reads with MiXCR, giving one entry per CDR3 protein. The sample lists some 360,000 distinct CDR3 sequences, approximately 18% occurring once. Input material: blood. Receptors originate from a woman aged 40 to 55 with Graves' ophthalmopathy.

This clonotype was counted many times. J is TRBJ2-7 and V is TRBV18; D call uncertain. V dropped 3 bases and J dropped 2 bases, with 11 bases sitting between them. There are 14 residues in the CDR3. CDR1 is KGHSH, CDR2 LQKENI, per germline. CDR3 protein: CASSPSPVTYEQYF. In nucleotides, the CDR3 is TGTGCCAGCTCACCCTCCCCCGTAACCTACGAGCAGTACTTC. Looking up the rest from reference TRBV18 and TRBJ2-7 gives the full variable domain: NAGVMQNPRHLVRRRGQEARLRCSPMKGHSHVYWYRQLPEEGLKFMVYLQKENIIDESGMPKERFSAEFPKEGPSILRIQQVVRGDSAAYFCASSPSPVTYEQYFGPGTRLTVT.

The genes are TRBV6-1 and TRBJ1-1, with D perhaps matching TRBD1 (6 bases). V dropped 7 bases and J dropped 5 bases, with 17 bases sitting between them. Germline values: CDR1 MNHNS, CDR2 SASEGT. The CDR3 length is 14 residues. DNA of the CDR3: TGTGCCAGCACTATAGGGGGGGGCTGGACTGAAGCTTTCTTT. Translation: CASTIGGGWTEAFF.

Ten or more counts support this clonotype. The CDR3 DNA reads TGTGCCAGCAGCCTTAGCGGGAGTACGGAGTTCTTC. Amino acid sequence: CASSLSGSTEFF. This chain joins TRBV27 and TRBJ2-1; 9 bases are shared with TRBD2. Germline V CDR1 and CDR2: MNHEY, SMNVEV (reference sequence). The CDR3 sequence is 12 residues long. V was pared by 6 bases and J by 14 bases, with 8 bases of the junction left unmatched.

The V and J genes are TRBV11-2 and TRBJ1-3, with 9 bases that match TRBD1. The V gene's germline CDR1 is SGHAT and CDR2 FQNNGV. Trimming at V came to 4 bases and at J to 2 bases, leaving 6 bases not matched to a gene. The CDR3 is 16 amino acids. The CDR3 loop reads CASSSTGGAPGNTIYF. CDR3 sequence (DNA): TGTGCCAGCAGCTCAACAGGGGGCGCGCCTGGAAACACCATATATTTT.

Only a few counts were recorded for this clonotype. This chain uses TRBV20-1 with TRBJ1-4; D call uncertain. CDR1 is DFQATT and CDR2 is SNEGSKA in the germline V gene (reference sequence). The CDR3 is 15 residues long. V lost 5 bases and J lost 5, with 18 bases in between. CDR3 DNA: TGCAGTGCTCGCGACGGCCGCACTTCAAATGAAAAACTGTTTTTT. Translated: CSARDGRTSNEKLFF.

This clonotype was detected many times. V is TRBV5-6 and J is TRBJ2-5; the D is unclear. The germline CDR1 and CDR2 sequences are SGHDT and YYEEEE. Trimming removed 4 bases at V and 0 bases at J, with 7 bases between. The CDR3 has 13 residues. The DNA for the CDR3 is TGTGCCAGCAGCCCCCCGGACCAAGAGACCCAGTACTTC. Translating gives CASSPPDQETQYF.

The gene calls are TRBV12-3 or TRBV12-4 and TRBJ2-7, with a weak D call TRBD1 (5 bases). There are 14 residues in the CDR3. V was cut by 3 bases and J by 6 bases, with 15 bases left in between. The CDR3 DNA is TGTGCCAGCAGTTTTGGGGCAGGGCGCATCGAGCAGTACTTC. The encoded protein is CASSFGAGRIEQYF.

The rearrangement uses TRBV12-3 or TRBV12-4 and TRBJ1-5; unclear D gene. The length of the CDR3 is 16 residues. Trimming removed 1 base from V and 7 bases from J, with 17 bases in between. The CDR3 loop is CASSLGYSHRGQPQHF. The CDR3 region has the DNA TGTGCCAGCAGTTTAGGGTACAGCCATAGAGGACAGCCCCAGCATTTT.

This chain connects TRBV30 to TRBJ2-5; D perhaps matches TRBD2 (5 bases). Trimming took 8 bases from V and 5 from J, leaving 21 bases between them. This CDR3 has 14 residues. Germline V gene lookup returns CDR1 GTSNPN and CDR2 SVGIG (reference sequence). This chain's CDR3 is CASSSSGMVETQYF. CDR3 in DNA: TGTGCCAGCAGCTCGAGCGGCATGGTGGAGACCCAGTACTTC.

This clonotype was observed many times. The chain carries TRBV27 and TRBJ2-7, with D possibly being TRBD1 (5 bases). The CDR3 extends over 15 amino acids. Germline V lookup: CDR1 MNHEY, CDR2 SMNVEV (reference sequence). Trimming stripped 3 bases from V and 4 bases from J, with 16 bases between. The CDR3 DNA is TGTGCCAGCAGTTTGTTTGGGGCCGCGGTATACGAGCAGTACTTC. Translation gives CASSLFGAAVYEQYF.

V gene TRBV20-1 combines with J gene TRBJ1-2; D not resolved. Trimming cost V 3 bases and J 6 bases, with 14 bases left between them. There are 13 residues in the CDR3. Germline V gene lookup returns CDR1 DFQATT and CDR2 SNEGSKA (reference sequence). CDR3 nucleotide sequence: TGCAGTGCTAGGGAAAGGACTGGAGATGGCTACACCTTC. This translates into CSARERTGDGYTF.

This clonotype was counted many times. CDR3 loop: CSAGGRPSQYF. The DNA of the CDR3 is TGCAGTGCTGGGGGGAGGCCATCGCAGTACTTC. The gene calls are TRBV20-1 and TRBJ2-7; the D gene is possibly TRBD2 (6 bases). Trimming removed 5 bases from V and 9 bases from J, with 14 bases in between. The CDR3 consists of 11 residues. Germline V gene lookup returns CDR1 DFQATT and CDR2 SNEGSKA (reference sequence).

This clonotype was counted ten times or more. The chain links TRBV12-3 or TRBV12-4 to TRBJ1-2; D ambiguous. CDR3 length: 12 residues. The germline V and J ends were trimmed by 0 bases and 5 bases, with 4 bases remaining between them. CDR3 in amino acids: CASSLARYGYTF. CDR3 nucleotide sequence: TGTGCCAGCAGTTTAGCGCGATATGGCTACACCTTC.

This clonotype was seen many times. In DNA, the CDR3 is TGTGCCAGCAGCCGGAGGGGACTAGCGGGCCAAGAGACCCAGTACTTC. Residues: CASSRRGLAGQETQYF. This chain connects TRBV27 to TRBJ2-5; 12 nucleotides line up with TRBD2. CDR3 length equals 16 residues. Germline V CDR1 and CDR2: MNHEY, SMNVEV (reference sequence). After removal of 6 bases from V and 1 base from J, the junction contained 6 bases not matched to a gene.

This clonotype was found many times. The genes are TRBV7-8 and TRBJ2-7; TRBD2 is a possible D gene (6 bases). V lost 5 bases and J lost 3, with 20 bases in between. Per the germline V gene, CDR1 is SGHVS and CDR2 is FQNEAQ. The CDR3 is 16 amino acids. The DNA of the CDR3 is TGTGCCAGCAGCCTCCAGAGACTAGTTTCGGGCTACGAGCAGTACTTC. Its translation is CASSLQRLVSGYEQYF.

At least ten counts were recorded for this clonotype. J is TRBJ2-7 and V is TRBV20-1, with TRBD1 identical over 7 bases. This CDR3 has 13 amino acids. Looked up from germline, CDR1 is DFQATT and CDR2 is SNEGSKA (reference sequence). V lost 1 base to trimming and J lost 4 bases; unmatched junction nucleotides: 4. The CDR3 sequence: CSARGGTEYEQYF. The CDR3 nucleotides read TGCAGTGCTAGAGGGGGGACAGAGTACGAGCAGTACTTC.

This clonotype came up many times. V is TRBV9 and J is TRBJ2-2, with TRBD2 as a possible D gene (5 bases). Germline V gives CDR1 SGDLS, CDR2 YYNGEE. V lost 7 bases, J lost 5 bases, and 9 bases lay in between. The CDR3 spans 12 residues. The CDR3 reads CASRGSTGELFF. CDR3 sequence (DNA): TGTGCCAGCCGAGGGAGTACCGGGGAGCTGTTTTTT.

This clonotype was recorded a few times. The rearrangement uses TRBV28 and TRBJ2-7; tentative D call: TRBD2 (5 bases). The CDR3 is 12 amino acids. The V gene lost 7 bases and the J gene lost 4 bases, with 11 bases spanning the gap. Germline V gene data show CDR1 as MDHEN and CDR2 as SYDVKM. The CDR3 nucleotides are TGTGCCAGCACCAATAGGGAGTACGAGCAGTACTTC. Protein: CASTNREYEQYF.

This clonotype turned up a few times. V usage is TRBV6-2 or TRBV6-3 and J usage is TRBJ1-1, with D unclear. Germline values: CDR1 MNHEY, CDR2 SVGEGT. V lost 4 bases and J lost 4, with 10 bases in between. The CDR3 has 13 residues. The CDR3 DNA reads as TGTGCCAGCAGTTCACAGAGTAGCACTGAAGCTTTCTTT. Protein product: CASSSQSSTEAFF.

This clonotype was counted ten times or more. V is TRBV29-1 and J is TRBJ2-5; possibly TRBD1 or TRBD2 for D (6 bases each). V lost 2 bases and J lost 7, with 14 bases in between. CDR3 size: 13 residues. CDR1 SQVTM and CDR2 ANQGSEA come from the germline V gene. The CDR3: CSVEWRDTGTQYF. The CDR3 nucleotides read TGCAGCGTTGAATGGAGGGACACCGGGACCCAGTACTTC.

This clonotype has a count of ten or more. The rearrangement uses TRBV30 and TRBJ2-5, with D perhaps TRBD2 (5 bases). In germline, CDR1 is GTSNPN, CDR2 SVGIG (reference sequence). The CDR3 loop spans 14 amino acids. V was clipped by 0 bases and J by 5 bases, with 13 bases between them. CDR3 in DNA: TGTGCCTGGAGTGTCGGCACCCCGGGGGAGACCCAGTACTTC. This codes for CAWSVGTPGETQYF.

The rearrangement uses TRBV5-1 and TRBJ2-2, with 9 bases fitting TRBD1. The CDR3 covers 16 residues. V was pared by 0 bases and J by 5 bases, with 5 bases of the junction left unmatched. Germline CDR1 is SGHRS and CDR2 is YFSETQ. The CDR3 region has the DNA TGCGCCAGCAGCTTGGCGGGACAGGGCAGGACCGGGGAGCTGTTTTTT. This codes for CASSLAGQGRTGELFF. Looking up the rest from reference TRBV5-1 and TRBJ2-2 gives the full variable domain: KAGVTQTPRYLIKTRGQQVTLSCSPISGHRSVSWYQQTPGQGLQFLFEYFSETQRNKGNFPGRFSGRQFSNSRSEMNVSTLELGDSALYLCASSLAGQGRTGELFFGEGSRLTVL.

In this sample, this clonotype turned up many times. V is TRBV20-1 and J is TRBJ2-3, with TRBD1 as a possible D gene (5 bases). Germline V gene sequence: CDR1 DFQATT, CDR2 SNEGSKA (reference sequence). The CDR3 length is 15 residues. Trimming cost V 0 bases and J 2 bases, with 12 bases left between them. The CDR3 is CSARDMTEDTDTQYF. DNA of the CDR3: TGCAGTGCTAGAGATATGACAGAAGACACAGATACGCAGTATTTT.

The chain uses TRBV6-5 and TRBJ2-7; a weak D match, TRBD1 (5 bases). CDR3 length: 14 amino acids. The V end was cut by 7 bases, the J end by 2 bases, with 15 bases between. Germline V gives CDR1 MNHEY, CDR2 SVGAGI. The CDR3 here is CASTTGDRAYEQYF. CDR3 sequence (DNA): TGTGCCAGCACAACAGGCGACAGAGCCTACGAGCAGTACTTC.

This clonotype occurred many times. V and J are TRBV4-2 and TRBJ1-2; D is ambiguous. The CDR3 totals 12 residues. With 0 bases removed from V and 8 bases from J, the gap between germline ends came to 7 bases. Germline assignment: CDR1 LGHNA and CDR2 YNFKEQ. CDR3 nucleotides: TGTGCCAGCAGCCAAGATCTAGTGGGCTACACCTTC. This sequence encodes CASSQDLVGYTF.

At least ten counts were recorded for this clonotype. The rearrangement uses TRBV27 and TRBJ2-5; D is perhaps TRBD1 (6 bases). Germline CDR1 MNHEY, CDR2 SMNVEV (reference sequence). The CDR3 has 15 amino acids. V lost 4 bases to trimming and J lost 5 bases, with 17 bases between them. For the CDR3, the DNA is TGTGCCAGCAGTTCCCTACAGGGTATAGGGGAGACCCAGTACTTC. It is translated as CASSSLQGIGETQYF.

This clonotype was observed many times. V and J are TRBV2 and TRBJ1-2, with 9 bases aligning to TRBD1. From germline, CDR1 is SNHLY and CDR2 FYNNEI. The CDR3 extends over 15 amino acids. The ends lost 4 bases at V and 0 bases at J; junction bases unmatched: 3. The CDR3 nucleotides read TGTGCCAGCAGTGGGGGACAGGGCTCTAACTATGGCTACACCTTC. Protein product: CASSGGQGSNYGYTF.

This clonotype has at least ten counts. Written as DNA, the CDR3 is TGTGCCAGCAGCTACAACGCGGGGCAGCATTTT. Translating it yields CASSYNAGQHF. V and J are TRBV12-3 or TRBV12-4 and TRBJ1-5; unclear D gene. Trimming cost V 6 bases and J 13 bases, with 13 bases left between them. The CDR3 contains 11 residues.

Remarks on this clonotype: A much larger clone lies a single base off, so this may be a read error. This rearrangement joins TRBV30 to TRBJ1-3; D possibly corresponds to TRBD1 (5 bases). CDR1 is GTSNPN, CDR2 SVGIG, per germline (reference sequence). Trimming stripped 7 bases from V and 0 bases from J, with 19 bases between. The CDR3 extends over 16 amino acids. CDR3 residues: CASREGLTSSGNTIYF. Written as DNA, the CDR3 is TGTGCCTCGAGGGAGGGACTGACGAGCTCTGGAAACACCATATATTTT. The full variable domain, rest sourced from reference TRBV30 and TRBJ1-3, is SQTIHQWPATLVQPVGSPLSLECTVEGTSNPNLYWYRQAAGRGLQLLFYSVGIGQISSEVPQNLSASRPQDRQFILSSKKLLLSDSGFYLCASREGLTSSGNTIYFGEGSWLTVV.

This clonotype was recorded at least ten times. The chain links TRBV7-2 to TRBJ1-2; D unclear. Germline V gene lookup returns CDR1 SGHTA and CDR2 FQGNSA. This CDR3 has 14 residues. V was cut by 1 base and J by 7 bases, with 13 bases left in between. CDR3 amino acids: CASSLVGPQRGYTF. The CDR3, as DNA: TGTGCCAGCAGCTTAGTTGGACCCCAACGTGGCTACACCTTC.

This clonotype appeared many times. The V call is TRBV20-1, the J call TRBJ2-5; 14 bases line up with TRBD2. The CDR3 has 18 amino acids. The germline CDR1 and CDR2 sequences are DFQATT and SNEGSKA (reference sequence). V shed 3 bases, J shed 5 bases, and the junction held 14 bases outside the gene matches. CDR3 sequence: CSASQPGLAGDWGETQYF. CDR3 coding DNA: TGCAGTGCTAGTCAGCCGGGACTAGCGGGAGATTGGGGGGAGACCCAGTACTTC.